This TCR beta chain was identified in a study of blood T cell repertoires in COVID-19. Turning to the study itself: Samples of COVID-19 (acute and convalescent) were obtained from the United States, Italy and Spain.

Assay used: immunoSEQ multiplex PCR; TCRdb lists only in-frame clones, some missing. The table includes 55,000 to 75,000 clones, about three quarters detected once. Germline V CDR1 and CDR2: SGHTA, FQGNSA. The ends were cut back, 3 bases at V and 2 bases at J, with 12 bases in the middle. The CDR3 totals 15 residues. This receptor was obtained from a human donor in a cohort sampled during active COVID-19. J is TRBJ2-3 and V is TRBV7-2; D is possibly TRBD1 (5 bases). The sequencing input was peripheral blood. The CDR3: CASSLGRTTTDTQYF. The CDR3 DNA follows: TGTGCCAGCAGCTTGGGCAGGACAACCACAGATACGCAGTATTTT.